This passage covers 2 T cell receptor beta chains from one sample sequenced in a study of blood T cell repertoires in COVID-19. Sequencing used immunoSEQ multiplex PCR; TCRdb keeps in-frame clones, though not all of them. The sample holds over 200,000 clones, 70% to 90% seen once. Sequenced material: peripheral blood. The source of these receptors is a middle-aged man with COVID-19, enrolled during active disease.

V is TRBV5-1 and J is TRBJ1-6; D is uncertain. This CDR3 has 12 amino acids. Germline values: CDR1 SGHRS, CDR2 YFSETQ. V was shortened by 4 bases and J by 5 bases, with 4 bases between the two germline ends. CDR3 DNA: TGCGCCAGCAGCCTAAATAATTCACCCCTCCACTTT. This translates into CASSLNNSPLHF.

The rearrangement uses TRBV7-7 and TRBJ2-7; no reliable D call. Trimming removed 5 bases from V and 2 bases from J, with 13 bases in between. The CDR3 runs 14 residues. Per germline, CDR1 SSHAT and CDR2 FNYEAQ (reference sequence). In DNA, the CDR3 is TGTGCCAGCAGCCCCGGTGGGCCGGCCTACGAGCAGTACTTC. This gives the protein CASSPGGPAYEQYF.